This T cell receptor (beta chain) was sequenced in a study of blood T cell repertoires in COVID-19. Study information: Sites across the United States, Italy and Spain contributed samples from acute and convalescent COVID-19. T cells, B-cell-depleted T cells, or PBMCs provided the cDNA or gDNA that served as material.

Germline assignment: CDR1 SGHVS and CDR2 FNYEAQ. The CDR3 runs to 15 residues. The V end lost 5 bases, the J end lost 0 bases, and 11 bases lay between the germline ends. Original processing notes: Reference gene primer amplification in the assay estimated nucleated cell counts. The repertoire was sequenced with immunoSEQ multiplex PCR; TCRdb's copy has only in-frame clones and lacks some. The DNA was the basis for D and trimming; V, J and clone size are from that table. The data show 250,000 to 300,000 clones, approximately 87% seen once. This receptor was taken from a young woman with COVID-19, enrolled during active disease. The rearrangement uses TRBV7-6 and TRBJ2-1; D perhaps matches TRBD2 (5 bases). Material for sequencing was peripheral blood. The CDR3 DNA follows: TGTGCCAGCAGCCCGAACGGGATCTCCTACAATGAGCAGTTCTTC. Amino acids: CASSPNGISYNEQFF.